The 23 T cell receptor beta chains presented below share a single source sample, sequenced in a study of T-cell reconstitution after alpha-beta-depleted transplantation in children. Library preparation (for TCRbeta) was performed with unique molecular identifiers. TCRdb re-analysed the PCR reads in MiXCR, keeping a single row per CDR3 protein. The table has hundreds of thousands of distinct CDR3 sequences, under 15% seen once. The material sequenced was PBMCs, taken before TCRalphabeta/CD19-depleted stem cell transplant. The receptors here all came from a girl aged 2 to 10 with congenital amegakaryocytic thrombocytopenia, due to receive a stem cell transplant.

This clonotype was observed many times. The V gene is TRBV5-1, the J gene TRBJ2-1; TRBD1 might be the D (6 bases). CDR3 length: 14 amino acids. The germline gives CDR1 SGHRS, CDR2 YFSETQ. Trimming removed 9 bases from V and 6 bases from J, with 19 bases in between. CDR3 sequence (DNA): TGCGCCACCACGCAGGGCAGGGGACCCAATGAGCAGTTCTTC. The encoded protein is CATTQGRGPNEQFF.

This clonotype was counted only a few times. The CDR3 nucleotides are TGTGCCAGCAGAAAAGGACTGGGGGAGACCCAGTACTTC. Protein product: CASRKGLGETQYF. The chain has TRBV27 and TRBJ2-5; TRBD2 is a possible D gene (5 bases). The CDR3 spans 13 residues. Trimming cost V 6 bases and J 5 bases, with 13 bases left between them. Germline values: CDR1 MNHEY, CDR2 SMNVEV (reference sequence).

The chain combines TRBV6-1 with TRBJ2-1, with D perhaps TRBD2 (7 bases). The CDR3 consists of 17 residues. V lost 6 bases to trimming and J lost 4 bases, with 22 bases between them. Germline CDR1 reads MNHNS; CDR2 reads SASEGT. This CDR3 reads CASSQQGGDPTYNEQFF. CDR3 coding DNA: TGTGCCAGCAGCCAACAAGGGGGGGACCCCACTTACAATGAGCAGTTCTTC.

This clonotype was counted at least ten times. The chain employs TRBV20-1 and TRBJ2-5, with TRBD2 matching 9 bases. Trimming cost V 2 bases and J 4 bases; bases outside gene matches: 5. Germline CDR1 and CDR2: DFQATT and SNEGSKA (reference sequence). The CDR3 length is 14 residues. Here the CDR3 reads CSARRLAGSETQYF. The CDR3 region has the DNA TGCAGTGCTAGACGGCTAGCGGGATCAGAGACCCAGTACTTC.

A single count supports this clonotype. The chain recombines TRBV7-9 with TRBJ2-1, with 7 bases matching TRBD2. The germline V gene has CDR1 SEHNR and CDR2 FQNEAQ (reference sequence). After removal of 10 bases from V and 0 bases from J, the junction contained 9 bases not matched to a gene. The CDR3 totals 15 residues. The CDR3 bases are TGTGCCACCGACCGGCGGGAGAACTCCTACAATGAGCAGTTCTTC. This sequence encodes CATDRRENSYNEQFF.

This clonotype turned up a few times. The V gene is TRBV28, the J gene TRBJ2-7; D unclear. Germline-derived CDR1 and CDR2 are MDHEN and SYDVKM. This CDR3 region has 15 residues. V lost 6 bases to trimming and J lost 0 bases, with 15 bases between them. The CDR3 DNA reads TGTGCCAGCAGGGAGACTGTCGGTCGCTCCTACGAGCAGTACTTC. Translating gives CASRETVGRSYEQYF.

The chain employs TRBV20-1 and TRBJ2-2, with 7 positions matching TRBD2. This CDR3 spans 14 amino acids. With 3 bases clipped from V and 5 bases from J, the junction kept 6 bases outside the gene matches. The germline V gene has CDR1 DFQATT and CDR2 SNEGSKA (reference sequence). The CDR3 nucleotides are TGCAGTGCTAGCCCCCCGGGGGGAACCGGGGAGCTGTTTTTT. It specifies CSASPPGGTGELFF.

This clonotype was picked up a small number of times. The chain has TRBV20-1 and TRBJ1-1, with a weak D call TRBD1 (5 bases). V dropped 0 bases and J dropped 5 bases, with 7 bases sitting between them. This CDR3 contains 12 residues. The germline CDR1 and CDR2 sequences are DFQATT and SNEGSKA (reference sequence). In nucleotides, the CDR3 is TGCAGTGCTAGAGAGGGGCCAACTGAAGCTTTCTTT. This sequence encodes CSAREGPTEAFF.

The rearrangement joins TRBV14 to TRBJ2-2, with 11 bases that match TRBD2. With 5 bases clipped from V and 5 bases from J, the junction kept 4 bases outside the gene matches. The CDR3 consists of 15 residues. Germline V gene sequence: CDR1 SGHDN, CDR2 FVKESK. The DNA for the CDR3 is TGTGCCAGCAGCAGGGGACTAGCGGAGACCGGGGAGCTGTTTTTT. This encodes CASSRGLAETGELFF.

There are many counts of this clonotype. The chain employs TRBV7-9 and TRBJ2-1; possibly TRBD1 or TRBD2 for D (6 bases each). Germline values: CDR1 SEHNR, CDR2 FQNEAQ (reference sequence). The CDR3 contains 14 residues. Trimming took off 5 bases at V and 14 bases at J, with 22 bases between the two ends. CDR3 bases: TGTGCCAGCAGCCATACATCTGGTGCTAGGGGGGAGTTCTTC. It translates to CASSHTSGARGEFF.

This clonotype was seen many times. The chain couples TRBV5-6 to TRBJ1-1; TRBD1 agrees at 9 bases. Germline CDR1 and CDR2: SGHDT and YYEEEE. This CDR3 region has 15 residues. The junction had 7 bases not matched to a gene; V was cut back by 2 bases and J by 5 bases. The DNA of the CDR3 is TGTGCCAGCAGCTTCGAGGGACAGGGAGGTACTGAAGCTTTCTTT. Its protein is CASSFEGQGGTEAFF.

In this sample, this clonotype turned up many times. The chain has TRBV29-1 and TRBJ2-3, with D perhaps matching TRBD2 (6 bases). V was clipped by 1 base and J by 1 base, with 24 bases between them. Germline loops: CDR1 SQVTM, CDR2 ANQGSEA. This CDR3 is built from 19 residues. CDR3 in amino acids: CSVEGRETPRSLRTDTQYF. CDR3 nucleotide sequence: TGCAGCGTTGAAGGGAGGGAAACCCCTCGCTCCCTGCGCACAGATACGCAGTATTTT.

In its sample, this clonotype was seen many times. The rearrangement uses TRBV5-1 and TRBJ2-2, with D possibly being TRBD2 (6 bases). This CDR3 is 16 amino acids long. Germline V CDR1 and CDR2: SGHRS, YFSETQ. V was trimmed by 3 bases and J by 2 bases, leaving 14 bases between them. CDR3 loop: CASSSTGTLNTGELFF. The DNA for the CDR3 is TGCGCCAGCAGCTCGACCGGGACTCTCAACACCGGGGAGCTGTTTTTT.

Worth noting for this clonotype: A much larger clone lies a single base off, so this may be a read error. The chain carries TRBV20-1 and TRBJ2-5; D is uncertain. The CDR3 loop spans 12 amino acids. Germline assignment: CDR1 DFQATT and CDR2 SNEGSKA (reference sequence). The CDR3 DNA reads TGCAGTGCTAGGACGGGCCAAGAGACCCTGTACTTC. It codes for CSARTGQETLYF.

J is TRBJ2-1 and V is TRBV7-3; TRBD2 matches 10 bases. CDR3 size: 17 residues. Germline CDR1 is SGHTA and CDR2 is FQGTGA. With 2 bases clipped from V and 6 bases from J, the junction kept 10 bases outside the gene matches. CDR3 amino acids: CASSLSVSGRGVNEQFF. The CDR3 DNA sequence: TGTGCCAGCAGCTTATCCGTCAGCGGGAGGGGAGTCAATGAGCAGTTCTTC.

The rearrangement uses TRBV5-1 and TRBJ2-1; D is uncertain. The V end lost 1 base, the J end lost 9 bases, and 5 bases lay between the germline ends. This CDR3 is 11 amino acids long. Germline CDR1 is SGHRS and CDR2 is YFSETQ. The CDR3 DNA follows: TGCGCCAGCAGCTTGCACGTTGAGCAGTTCTTC. Translated: CASSLHVEQFF.

This clonotype showed up just a few times. V and J are TRBV15 and TRBJ1-5; the match to TRBD1 covers 9 bases. The J segment lost 7 bases and the V segment lost 3 bases, leaving 7 bases of the junction unmatched. The V gene's germline CDR1 is LNHNV and CDR2 YYDKDF (reference sequence). The CDR3 has 15 residues. This chain's CDR3 is CATSSGTGYGQPQHF. For the CDR3, the DNA is TGTGCCACCAGCAGCGGGACAGGGTACGGCCAGCCCCAGCATTTT. The whole variable domain, remainder taken from reference TRBV15 and TRBJ1-5, is DAMVIQNPRYQVTQFGKPVTLSCSQTLNHNVMYWYQQKSSQAPKLLFHYYDKDFNNEADTPDNFQSRRPNTSFCFLDIRSPGLGDTAMYLCATSSGTGYGQPQHFGDGTRLSIL.

This clonotype has at least ten counts. The CDR3 bases are TGCAGTGCTAGGGAAAGTGGACAGTTCTTC. It encodes CSARESGQFF. The chain combines TRBV20-1 with TRBJ2-1; D remains unclear. CDR1 is DFQATT and CDR2 is SNEGSKA in the germline V gene (reference sequence). The CDR3 consists of 10 residues. V shed 3 bases and J shed 13 bases, with 10 bases lying between them.

In regard to this clonotype: The junction does not match germline at one end; this may be a read error. This chain uses TRBV20-1 with TRBJ2-1; D gene ambiguous. CDR1 and CDR2 from the germline V gene are DFQATT and SNEGSKA (reference sequence). The length of the CDR3 is 12 residues. The CDR3 DNA sequence: TGCTGTGCCAGAGGCGCCGTACGGGAGCAGTTCTTC. Translated: CCARGAVREQFF.

This clonotype occurred a few times. The CDR3 DNA sequence: TGCAGCGTCGGGGAACTGGGGGCCAACGTCCTGACTTTC. The encoded protein is CSVGELGANVLTF. The chain is built from TRBV29-1 and TRBJ2-6; possibly TRBD2 for D (5 bases). V dropped 6 bases and J dropped 4 bases, with 10 bases sitting between them. Germline-derived CDR1 and CDR2 are SQVTM and ANQGSEA. The CDR3 has 13 amino acids.

The CDR3 coding sequence is TGTGCCAGCAGTTACGCACTCAAGACCCAGTACTTC. This encodes CASSYALKTQYF. The chain combines TRBV6-2 or TRBV6-3 with TRBJ2-5; no firm D call. Germline V lookup: CDR1 MNHEY, CDR2 SVGEGT. Deletions cut 2 bases from V and 6 bases from J, with 7 bases between. This CDR3 contains 12 residues.

This clonotype was found many times. The V call is TRBV20-1, the J call TRBJ2-3; D unresolved. Trimming cost V 2 bases and J 2 bases, with 11 bases left between them. This CDR3 region has 14 residues. The germline gives CDR1 DFQATT, CDR2 SNEGSKA (reference sequence). CDR3 residues: CSARRDPDTDTQYF. DNA of the CDR3: TGCAGTGCTAGAAGGGATCCTGACACAGATACGCAGTATTTT.

Only a few counts were recorded for this clonotype. The CDR3 here is CSAPARAGEQETQYF. CDR3 DNA sequence: TGCAGTGCTCCTGCGAGGGCGGGGGAACAAGAGACCCAGTACTTC. The rearrangement links TRBV20-1 to TRBJ2-5; 7 bases fit TRBD2. This CDR3 is built from 15 residues. With V trimmed by 5 bases and J by 2 bases, 11 bases remained unmatched. CDR1 DFQATT and CDR2 SNEGSKA come from the germline V gene (reference sequence).